Below are 16 T cell receptor beta chains sequenced from a single sample in a study of T-cell reconstitution after alpha-beta-depleted transplantation in children. It was with unique molecular identifiers that the TCRbeta library was prepared. TCRdb reprocessed the PCR reads via MiXCR and lists one record per CDR3 protein. The sample shows fewer than 350,000 distinct CDR3 sequences, about 9.5% of them seen only once. Here the sequenced sample was PBMCs, taken before TCRalphabeta/CD19-depleted stem cell transplant. The origin of the receptors is a boy younger than two with acute myeloid leukemia, due to receive a stem cell transplant.

The sample holds many counts of this clonotype. The gene calls are TRBV20-1 and TRBJ1-2, with D hard to call. Per germline, CDR1 DFQATT and CDR2 SNEGSKA (reference sequence). Deletions cut 2 bases from V and 7 bases from J, with 11 bases between. The CDR3 loop spans 12 amino acids. The CDR3: CSARRESGGYTF. CDR3 DNA sequence: TGCAGTGCTAGAAGAGAAAGTGGTGGCTACACCTTC.

This clonotype was observed many times. The V and J genes are TRBV29-1 and TRBJ2-5; tentatively, D is TRBD2 (6 bases). V was trimmed by 3 bases and J by 5 bases, leaving 7 bases between them. The CDR3 is 11 amino acids. From germline, CDR1 is SQVTM and CDR2 ANQGSEA. The CDR3 DNA reads TGCAGCGTTGAGGGGGGTGAGACCCAGTACTTC. Translated, it gives CSVEGGETQYF.

This clonotype was found many times. The V and J genes are TRBV5-5 and TRBJ2-1, with TRBD1 identical over 9 bases. The J segment lost 14 bases and the V segment lost 1 base, leaving 1 base of the junction unmatched. The germline gives CDR1 SGHKS, CDR2 YYEKEE (reference sequence). CDR3 length equals 11 residues. As DNA, the CDR3 is TGTGCCAGCAGCTTGAGGACAGGGGAGTTCTTC. Translation: CASSLRTGEFF.

V usage is TRBV19 and J usage is TRBJ1-5; tentative D call: TRBD1 (5 bases). Germline assignment: CDR1 LNHDA and CDR2 SQIVND (reference sequence). CDR3 length: 14 amino acids. Trimming left V 3 bases short and J 8 bases short, with 14 bases between. The CDR3 sequence is CASSMWGANEPQHF. Written as DNA, the CDR3 is TGTGCCAGTAGTATGTGGGGCGCTAATGAGCCCCAGCATTTT.

This clonotype was observed a few times. The CDR3 DNA is TGCAGCGTTGTGATAGCGGGGGGAGTAGGAGATACGCAGTATTTT. Its protein is CSVVIAGGVGDTQYF. The chain recombines TRBV29-1 with TRBJ2-3; 10 bases fit TRBD2. The CDR3 totals 15 residues. Germline trimming cut 4 bases from V and 5 bases from J; bases unmatched to any gene: 9. CDR1 is SQVTM and CDR2 is ANQGSEA in the germline V gene.

J is TRBJ2-7 and V is TRBV20-1; a weak D match, TRBD2 (7 bases). Germline lookup yields CDR1 DFQATT and CDR2 SNEGSKA (reference sequence). The CDR3 has 15 amino acids. The V and J ends lost 6 bases and 2 bases respectively, with 20 bases between them. CDR3 bases: TGCAGTGCCTCACCGGGGCGGGGGCCGACCTACGAGCAGTACTTC. Protein product: CSASPGRGPTYEQYF.

There are a few counts of this clonotype. J is TRBJ2-5 and V is TRBV20-1; D possibly corresponds to TRBD1 (5 bases). Trimming stripped 5 bases from V and 2 bases from J, with 18 bases between. This CDR3 spans 15 amino acids. Germline loops: CDR1 DFQATT, CDR2 SNEGSKA (reference sequence). For the CDR3, the DNA is TGCAGTGCTCCTTCAGGGTGGGCAGGGCAAGAGACCCAGTACTTC. Its translation: CSAPSGWAGQETQYF.

This clonotype was recorded at least ten times. The genes are TRBV7-7 and TRBJ2-3; no firm D call. The germline V gene encodes CDR1 SSHAT and CDR2 FNYEAQ (reference sequence). The CDR3 spans 16 residues. Trimming removed 1 base from V and 3 bases from J, with 14 bases in between. CDR3 coding DNA: TGTGCCAGCAGCTTAGGCCCCCGTTTTGGTACAGATACGCAGTATTTT. As protein: CASSLGPRFGTDTQYF. Combining the CDR3 with reference TRBV7-7 and TRBJ2-3 gives the whole variable domain GAGVSQSPRYKVTKRGQDVTLRCDPISSHATLYWYQQALGQGPEFLTYFNYEAQPDKSGLPSDRFSAERPEGSISTLTIQRTEQRDSAMYRCASSLGPRFGTDTQYFGPGTRLTVL.

This clonotype has at least ten counts. The chain couples TRBV12-5 to TRBJ2-1, with 10 bases lining up with TRBD2. V was clipped by 5 bases and J by 3 bases; unmatched bases: 10. CDR3 length equals 17 residues. CDR1 LGHNT and CDR2 FRNRAP come from the germline V gene. The CDR3 loop reads CASGPGVAGGYYNEQFF. The CDR3 coding sequence is TGTGCTAGTGGTCCTGGGGTAGCGGGAGGATACTACAATGAGCAGTTCTTC.

The chain joins TRBV4-1 to TRBJ2-1, with a weak D call TRBD1 (6 bases). With 4 bases removed from V and 3 bases from J, the gap between germline ends came to 13 bases. Germline V gene data show CDR1 as MGHRA and CDR2 as YSYEKL. The CDR3 spans 15 residues. This chain's CDR3 is CASSPPQGVYNEQFF. CDR3 coding DNA: TGCGCCAGCAGCCCTCCACAGGGTGTCTACAATGAGCAGTTCTTC.

The chain combines TRBV12-3 or TRBV12-4 with TRBJ2-7, with TRBD2 matching 10 bases. CDR3 size: 18 residues. The CDR3 is CTFSLTSGGGKGAYEQYF. For the CDR3, the DNA is TGTACCTTCAGTTTAACCAGCGGGGGGGGAAAGGGCGCCTACGAGCAGTACTTC.

This clonotype was observed at least ten times. This chain connects TRBV5-4 to TRBJ2-1, with 12 bases fitting TRBD2. CDR3 length equals 16 residues. V lost 0 bases, J lost 7 bases, and 5 bases stayed unmatched. From germline, CDR1 is SGHNT and CDR2 YYREEE (reference sequence). CDR3 protein: CASSLGPSGGANEQFF. The DNA of the CDR3 is TGTGCCAGCAGCTTGGGTCCTAGCGGGGGGGCGAATGAGCAGTTCTTC.

This clonotype was recorded many times. The chain joins TRBV6-5 to TRBJ1-1; 8 bases fit TRBD1. Germline assignment: CDR1 MNHEY and CDR2 SVGAGI. The J segment lost 10 bases and the V segment lost 7 bases, leaving 14 bases of the junction unmatched. The length of the CDR3 is 14 residues. The CDR3 spells CASNPGTGTLAAFF. DNA of the CDR3: TGTGCCAGCAACCCCGGGACAGGAACACTGGCAGCTTTCTTT.

This clonotype was observed at least ten times. This chain uses TRBV12-5 with TRBJ2-2; the D is unclear. Germline CDR1 reads LGHNT; CDR2 reads FRNRAP. V dropped 7 bases and J dropped 6 bases, with 6 bases sitting between them. The CDR3 has 11 residues. The CDR3 region has the DNA TGTGCTAGTGTCGCTCCCGGGGAGCTGTTTTTT. This gives the protein CASVAPGELFF.

This clonotype was detected many times. The chain employs TRBV11-2 and TRBJ2-3, with 10 bases that match TRBD2. This CDR3 is 18 amino acids long. After removal of 3 bases from V and 6 bases from J, the junction contained 15 bases not matched to a gene. The germline gives CDR1 SGHAT, CDR2 FQNNGV. CDR3 residues: CASSLERGQAGGKDTQYF. The CDR3 bases are TGTGCCAGCAGCTTGGAGAGGGGGCAAGCGGGAGGGAAGGATACGCAGTATTTT.

Regarding this clonotype: A much more abundant neighbour one base away suggests this may be a read error. The rearrangement links TRBV29-1 to TRBJ2-7; D is unresolved. Trimming cost V 2 bases and J 5 bases, with 7 bases left between them. The germline gives CDR1 SQVTM, CDR2 ANQGSEA. The CDR3 runs to 11 residues. The CDR3 DNA is TGCAGCGTTGAATCCCTCAACGAGCAGTACTTC. This encodes CSVESLNEQYF.